This T cell receptor beta chain was found in a study of cytomegalovirus exposure and HLA in healthy donors. About the study: An analysis done earlier identified roughly 120 million unique TCR beta sequences from approximately 170 million T cells. General observations from the study: In a later analysis, V- and J-gene trimming of beta chains associated with a DCLRE1C missense variant, replicated independently. Available immune exposure information was restricted to CMV serostatus only. Presence/absence analyses took donor sequencing depth as roughly uniform.

Concerning this clone itself: No antigen is known for it.

The ends were cut back, 7 bases at V and 0 bases at J, with 9 bases in the middle. The CDR3 runs 13 residues. CDR1 is SGHVS, CDR2 FNYEAQ, per germline. Researchers ran the PCR with 60 Vbeta and 13 Jbeta primers. Assay: immunoSEQ multiplex PCR; the TCRdb copy retains only in-frame clones and omits some. The repertoire holds around 280,000 clones, with roughly 90% as singletons. The rearrangement uses TRBV7-6 and TRBJ1-1; D unclear. This clonotype was obtained from a woman in her late teens or twenties in good health and CMV-seronegative. Sample: PBMCs. The CDR3 here is CASKRSMNTEAFF. In DNA, the CDR3 is TGTGCCAGCAAGCGGTCTATGAACACTGAAGCTTTCTTT.